One sample yielded the 16 T cell receptor beta chains listed below, sequenced in a study of T cell responses to AZD1222 COVID-19 vaccine. TCRdb's table, derived via immunoSEQ multiplex PCR, lists solely in-frame clones and lacks some. Counted here are 130,000 to 150,000 clones, 70% to 90% occurring once; the ten biggest clones make up about 3.2%. This specimen was peripheral blood, taken on day 0 of MenACWY control vaccination. These receptors all come from an adult in good health.

J is TRBJ1-1 and V is TRBV6-1; D gene uncertain. Trimming removed 1 base from V and 10 bases from J, with 16 bases in between. The length of the CDR3 is 14 residues. CDR1 MNHNS and CDR2 SASEGT come from the germline V gene. This chain's CDR3 is CASSEGGVLLSAFF. For the CDR3, the DNA is TGTGCCAGCAGTGAAGGGGGAGTGTTGTTGTCAGCTTTCTTT.

This clone was picked up many times. Other nucleotide sequences from this sample produce the same CDR3. The chain carries TRBV7-8 and TRBJ1-5; D is uncertain. Between the trimmed V and J ends, which lost 1 base and 0 bases, there was a span of 7 bases. CDR1 is SGHVS and CDR2 is FQNEAQ in the germline V gene. The CDR3 has 15 residues. The CDR3 loop reads CASSLGRISNQPQHF. The CDR3 bases are TGTGCCAGCAGCTTAGGACGGATTAGCAATCAGCCCCAGCATTTT.

The chain couples TRBV2 to TRBJ1-3; D is unresolved. This CDR3 is built from 15 residues. Trimming took 3 bases from V and 4 from J, leaving 13 bases between them. CDR1 is SNHLY and CDR2 is FYNNEI in the germline V gene. In DNA, the CDR3 is TGTGCCAGCAGTGACAGTCCTCGGCTCGGAAACACCATATATTTT. It is translated as CASSDSPRLGNTIYF.

The rearrangement uses TRBV19 and TRBJ2-1; D gene ambiguous. The length of the CDR3 is 15 residues. Per the germline V gene, CDR1 is LNHDA and CDR2 is SQIVND (reference sequence). Trimming left V 3 bases short and J 5 bases short, with 14 bases between. The CDR3 loop is CASSISRTPHNEQFF. Here the CDR3 DNA reads TGTGCCAGTAGTATCTCCCGGACGCCCCACAATGAGCAGTTCTTC.

The genes are TRBV12-3 or TRBV12-4 and TRBJ1-2; 9 bases align to TRBD1. The V gene end was trimmed by 6 bases and the J gene end by 3 bases; junction bases not matched to a gene: 2. The CDR3 sequence is 13 residues long. This chain's CDR3 is CASRWTGDYGYTF. The CDR3 nucleotides are TGTGCCAGCAGGTGGACAGGGGACTATGGCTACACCTTC.

The gene calls are TRBV2 and TRBJ1-6; no firm D call. In germline, CDR1 is SNHLY, CDR2 FYNNEI. CDR3 length equals 14 residues. V was clipped by 4 bases and J by 8 bases, with 12 bases between them. DNA of the CDR3: TGTGCCAGCAGTGGGGAGGGAGGGTATTCACCCCTCCACTTT. Translated: CASSGEGGYSPLHF. The entire variable domain, with the rest obtained from reference TRBV2 and TRBJ1-6, is as follows: EPEVTQTPSHQVTQMGQEVILRCVPISNHLYFYWYRQILGQKVEFLVSFYNNEISEKSEIFDDQFSVERPDGSNFTLKIRSTKLEDSAMYFCASSGEGGYSPLHFGNGTRLTVT.

The rearrangement joins TRBV10-3 to TRBJ1-1, with D possibly TRBD1 on 5 matching bases. In germline, CDR1 is ENHRY, CDR2 SYGVKD. Trimming left V 6 bases short and J 4 bases short, with 9 bases between. CDR3 length equals 12 residues. CDR3: CAISRDSTEAFF. Written as DNA, the CDR3 is TGTGCCATCAGCCGCGACAGCACTGAAGCTTTCTTT.

Concerning this clone: The junction differs from germline at one of its ends, possibly a read error. This chain's CDR3 is CASSQAGGPHNEQFF. In DNA, the CDR3 is TGTGCCAGCAGTCAAGCGGGAGGCCCACACAATGAGCAGTTCTTC. V and J are TRBV6-1 and TRBJ2-1, with 9 bases identical to TRBD2. The CDR3 runs 15 residues. CDR1 is MNHNS, CDR2 SASEGT, per germline.

This clone is a singleton in its sample. The chain recombines TRBV11-3 with TRBJ2-2; D perhaps matches TRBD2 (5 bases). The CDR3 is made up of 14 amino acids. Germline values: CDR1 SGHNT, CDR2 YENEEA. V was shortened by 5 bases and J by 6 bases, with 13 bases between the two germline ends. The CDR3 sequence: CASSPRREAGELFF. The DNA of the CDR3 is TGTGCCAGCAGCCCTCGACGGGAAGCCGGGGAGCTGTTTTTT.

The chain uses TRBV12-3 or TRBV12-4 and TRBJ1-2; D is undetermined. This CDR3 has 11 residues. V was pared by 10 bases and J by 5 bases, with 11 bases between. DNA of the CDR3: TGTGCCACGTCGCAGTTATATGGCTACACCTTC. This encodes CATSQLYGYTF.

This chain uses TRBV7-8 with TRBJ2-7; D call uncertain. Between the trimmed V and J ends, which lost 1 base and 5 bases, there was a span of 15 bases. Germline V gene lookup returns CDR1 SGHVS and CDR2 FQNEAQ. This CDR3 has 15 residues. CDR3 nucleotides: TGTGCCAGCAGCTTAGTTGTCCCAGTCCCGCACGAGCAGTACTTC. Amino acid sequence: CASSLVVPVPHEQYF.

The rearrangement links TRBV9 to TRBJ2-1; 11 bases are a match to TRBD2. This CDR3 has 18 amino acids. V lost 3 bases, J lost 3 bases, and 11 bases stayed unmatched. Germline V CDR1 and CDR2: SGDLS, YYNGEE. In nucleotides, the CDR3 is TGTGCCAGCAGCGCCCAAAGACTAGCGGGGTTGTACTACAATGAGCAGTTCTTC. Its protein is CASSAQRLAGLYYNEQFF.

This clone was detected only a few times. V gene TRBV19 combines with J gene TRBJ1-6, with D perhaps TRBD1 (5 bases). Germline V gene data show CDR1 as LNHDA and CDR2 as SQIVND (reference sequence). V was cut by 6 bases and J by 5 bases, with 8 bases left in between. The CDR3 contains 13 residues. Here the CDR3 reads CASRDNDNSPLHF. Written as DNA, the CDR3 is TGTGCCAGTAGGGACAATGATAATTCACCCCTCCACTTT. Drawing the rest from reference TRBV19 and TRBJ1-6, the complete variable domain is DGGITQSPKYLFRKEGQNVTLSCEQNLNHDAMYWYRQDPGQGLRLIYYSQIVNDFQKGDIAEGYSVSREKKESFPLTVTSAQKNPTAFYLCASRDNDNSPLHFGNGTRLTVT.

V and J are TRBV4-1 and TRBJ1-2; 7 nucleotides align to TRBD1. Germline V gene lookup returns CDR1 MGHRA and CDR2 YSYEKL. The CDR3 loop spans 13 amino acids. The J segment lost 2 bases and the V segment lost 5 bases, leaving 2 bases of the junction unmatched. The CDR3 protein is CASSRDSNYGYTF. In DNA form, the CDR3 reads TGCGCCAGCAGCAGGGACAGCAACTATGGCTACACCTTC.

V gene TRBV6-5 combines with J gene TRBJ1-2; 7 bases align to TRBD1. CDR1 is MNHEY, CDR2 SVGAGI, per germline. There are 16 residues in the CDR3. Trimming at V came to 0 bases and at J to 6 bases, leaving 10 bases not matched to a gene. This chain's CDR3 is CASSYSLSGQGDGYTF. CDR3 coding DNA: TGTGCCAGCAGTTACTCCTTATCGGGTCAGGGGGATGGCTACACCTTC.

This clone was found once. V and J are TRBV11-2 and TRBJ1-2; no firm D call. The CDR3 spans 12 residues. The V end lost 1 base, the J end lost 6 bases, and 6 bases lay between the germline ends. Germline V gene data show CDR1 as SGHAT and CDR2 as FQNNGV. The CDR3 loop reads CASSLAMDGYTF. The CDR3 DNA is TGTGCCAGCAGCTTAGCTATGGATGGCTACACCTTC.